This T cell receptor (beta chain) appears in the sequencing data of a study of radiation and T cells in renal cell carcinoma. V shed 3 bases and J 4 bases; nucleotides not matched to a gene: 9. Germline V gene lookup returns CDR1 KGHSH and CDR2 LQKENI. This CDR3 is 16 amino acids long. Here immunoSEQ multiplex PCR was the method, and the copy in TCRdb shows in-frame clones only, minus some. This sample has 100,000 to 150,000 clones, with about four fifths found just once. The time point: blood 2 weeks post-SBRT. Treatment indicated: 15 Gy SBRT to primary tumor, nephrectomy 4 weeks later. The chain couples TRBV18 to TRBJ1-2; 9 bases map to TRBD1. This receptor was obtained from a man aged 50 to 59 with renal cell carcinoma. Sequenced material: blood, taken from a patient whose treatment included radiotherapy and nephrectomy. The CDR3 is CASSPPGQGVGYGYTF. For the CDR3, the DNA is TGTGCCAGCTCACCTCCGGGACAGGGAGTTGGCTATGGCTACACCTTC.